The rows below give T cell receptor beta chains drawn from one sample of a study of T-cell memory formation after mild COVID-19. TCRdb independently ran MiXCR on the 5' RACE reads; one entry per CDR3 protein. This table has approximately 190,000 distinct CDR3 sequences, about 16% appearing once. Sample: PBMCs or a T cell subset sorted from them (not recorded which). These receptors all stem from an adult woman who had mild COVID-19 (a few samples of this study predate the infection). Cell type and time point are not known. The CDR3 runs from the conserved cysteine through the conserved F or W. A D gene is named only where the DNA matches it firmly. Clone size is not always given. Where it is, it says once, few, many or a class for expanded clones.

>.|13|TRBJ2-2|TRBD1|TRBV19
CASDRVSFGELFF
TGTGCCAGCGACAGGGTATCGTTCGGGGAGCTGTTTTTT
>.|15|TRBJ2-1|TRBD2|TRBV7-9
CASSSSGSSFNEQFF
TGTGCCAGCAGCTCCAGCGGGAGCTCTTTTAATGAGCAGTTCTTC
>few|13|TRBJ2-1|.|TRBV5-1
CASSISSYNEQFF
TGCGCCAGTAGTATTAGCTCCTACAATGAGCAGTTCTTC
>many|14|TRBJ2-7|TRBD1|TRBV7-9
CASSLDRVQYEQYF
TGTGCCAGCAGCTTGGACAGGGTCCAGTACGAGCAGTACTTC
>few|13|TRBJ1-1|.|TRBV2
CAHRGFDSTEAFF
TGTGCCCACAGAGGGTTTGATTCCACTGAAGCTTTCTTT
>.|13|TRBJ2-7|.|TRBV5-1
CASRSASSYEQYF
TGCGCCAGCAGAAGCGCCAGCTCCTACGAGCAGTACTTC
>.|15|TRBJ2-3|TRBD1|TRBV5-4
CASSQRQGSTDTQYF
TGTGCCAGCAGCCAAAGACAGGGGAGCACAGATACGCAGTATTTT
>few|17|TRBJ2-1|.|TRBV12-3/TRBV12-4
CASSSGTGTIAGDEQFF
TGTGCCAGCAGTTCCGGGACAGGGACCATAGCGGGAGATGAGCAGTTCTTC
>many|15|TRBJ2-5|.|TRBV12-3/TRBV12-4
CASSLVADGLETQYF
TGTGCCAGCAGTTTGGTGGCAGACGGGTTGGAGACCCAGTACTTC
>.|14|TRBJ2-2|.|TRBV29-1
CSVREGLYTGELFF
TGCAGCGTTCGAGAGGGCCTTTACACCGGGGAGCTGTTTTTT
>few|13|TRBJ2-5|.|TRBV12-3/TRBV12-4
CASSFMGEETQYF
TGTGCCAGCAGTTTCATGGGGGAAGAGACCCAGTACTTC
>.|14|TRBJ2-5|TRBD1|TRBV20-1
CSARLETGEETQYF
TGCAGTGCTAGACTTGAGACAGGGGAAGAGACCCAGTACTTC
>few|17|TRBJ2-3|TRBD2|TRBV12-3/TRBV12-4
CASSYRGLAGYTDTQYF
TGTGCCAGCAGTTACCGGGGACTAGCGGGATACACAGATACGCAGTATTTT
>few|16|TRBJ2-3|TRBD2|TRBV7-3
CASSLQGGGATDTQYF
TGTGCCAGCAGCTTACAGGGCGGGGGGGCCACAGATACGCAGTATTTT
>.|17|TRBJ2-7|TRBD2|TRBV27
CASSPFPYSGRSYEQYF
TGTGCCAGCAGCCCTTTTCCGTATAGCGGGAGGTCCTACGAGCAGTACTTC
>few|14|TRBJ1-5|.|TRBV7-8
CASSLVGNNQPQHF
TGTGCCAGCAGCTTAGTCGGCAACAATCAGCCCCAGCATTTT
>few|13|TRBJ2-7|TRBD1|TRBV5-1
CASSSRQGGEQYF
TGCGCCAGCAGCTCAAGACAGGGCGGCGAGCAGTACTTC
>.|14|TRBJ2-3|.|TRBV4-2
CASSQDWGTDTQYF
TGTGCCAGCAGCCAAGATTGGGGGACAGATACGCAGTATTTT
>.|17|TRBJ1-1|.|TRBV7-9
CASSLGRTAKSNTEAFF
TGTGCCAGCAGCTTAGGTCGCACAGCGAAGTCAAACACTGAAGCTTTCTTT
>few|16|TRBJ1-6|.|TRBV2
CASSLRMGGSNSPLHF
TGTGCCAGCAGCCTAAGGATGGGGGGCTCGAATTCACCCCTCCACTTT
>few|15|TRBJ1-1|.|TRBV4-1
CASSQESTLNTEAFF
TGCGCCAGCAGCCAAGAGAGCACCTTGAACACTGAAGCTTTCTTT
>few|13|TRBJ1-2|.|TRBV7-2
CASSLAGRVGYTF
TGTGCCAGCAGCTTAGCTGGTCGGGTAGGCTACACCTTC
>few|14|TRBJ2-1|TRBD1|TRBV24-1
CATSRTGGVNEQFF
TGTGCCACCTCTCGGACAGGGGGCGTGAATGAGCAGTTCTTC